The table lists the clone carrying this T cell receptor beta chain with many counts. Unmatched junction bases numbered 8, after V lost 0 bases and J lost 1 base. Germline CDR1 and CDR2: SGHRS and YFSETQ. There are 19 residues in the CDR3. This sample was taken from a study of neurological immune-mediated disorders. TCRdb ran MiXCR on the 5' RACE reads and lists one entry per CDR3 protein. The sample contains roughly 30,000 distinct CDR3 sequences, 12% of which appear only once. The sequence derives from a woman in her sixties or seventies in good health. The chain links TRBV5-1 to TRBJ2-3; 13 bases align to TRBD2. The source material was PBMCs. CDR3 in DNA: TGCGCCAGCAGCTTGGTTAGGACTAGCGGGGGCGGTCGCACAGATACGCAGTATTTT. As protein: CASSLVRTSGGGRTDTQYF. Together with reference TRBV5-1 and TRBJ2-3, the CDR3 gives the full variable domain: KAGVTQTPRYLIKTRGQQVTLSCSPISGHRSVSWYQQTPGQGLQFLFEYFSETQRNKGNFPGRFSGRQFSNSRSEMNVSTLELGDSALYLCASSLVRTSGGGRTDTQYFGPGTRLTVL.